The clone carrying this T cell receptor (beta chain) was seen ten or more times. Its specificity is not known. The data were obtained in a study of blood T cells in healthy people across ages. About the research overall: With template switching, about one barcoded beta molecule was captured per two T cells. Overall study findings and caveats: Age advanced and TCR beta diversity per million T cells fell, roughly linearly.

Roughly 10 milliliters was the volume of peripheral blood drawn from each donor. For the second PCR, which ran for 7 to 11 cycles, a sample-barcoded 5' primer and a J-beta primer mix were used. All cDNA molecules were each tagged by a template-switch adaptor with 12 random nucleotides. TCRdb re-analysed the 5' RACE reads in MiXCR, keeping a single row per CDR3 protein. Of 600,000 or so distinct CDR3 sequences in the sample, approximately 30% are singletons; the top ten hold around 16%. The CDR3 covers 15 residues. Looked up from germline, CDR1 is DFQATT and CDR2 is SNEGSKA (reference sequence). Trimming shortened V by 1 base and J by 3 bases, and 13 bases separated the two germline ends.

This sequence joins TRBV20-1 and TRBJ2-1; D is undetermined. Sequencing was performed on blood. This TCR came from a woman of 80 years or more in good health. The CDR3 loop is CSARGLGGFYNEQFF. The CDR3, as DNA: TGCAGTGCTAGAGGTCTGGGCGGTTTCTACAATGAGCAGTTCTTC.